This record covers a single T cell receptor (beta chain). The source of the sample is a study of blood T cell repertoires in COVID-19. Background on the study: Some COVID-19 samples were acute and others convalescent; all came from the United States, Italy and Spain. The cDNA or gDNA used as material had been derived from T cells, B-cell-depleted T cells, or PBMCs.

During active infection, Seattle patients enrolled and were then monitored through disease. V dropped 2 bases and J dropped 1 base, with 5 bases sitting between them. Germline CDR1 reads SGHTA; CDR2 reads FQGTGA. There are 13 residues in the CDR3. Authors' data handling: The authors estimated nucleated cell counts from reference gene primer amplification. The repertoire was sequenced with immunoSEQ multiplex PCR; TCRdb's copy has only in-frame clones and lacks some. V, J and clone size reflect that table, while D and trimming were determined from the DNA. The repertoire holds around 80,000 clones, with roughly 85% as singletons.

The TCR sequence derives from a man aged 45-65 years with COVID-19, enrolled during active disease. What was sequenced was peripheral blood. The chain has TRBV7-3 and TRBJ2-5; D gene ambiguous. CDR3 loop: CASSLQAQETQYF. For the CDR3, the DNA is TGTGCCAGCAGCTTACAGGCCCAAGAGACCCAGTACTTC.